This T cell receptor (beta chain) comes out of a study of human T cells and chemical hapten exposure. The time point: pre-sensitization, week 0. The sample's treatment: therapeutic diphenylcyclopropenone sensitization with weekly scalp DPC. TCRdb processed the RACE reads anew with MiXCR; each CDR3 protein has one entry. The table includes 200,000 to 300,000 distinct CDR3 sequences, approximately 8.4% detected once. This clonotype has a count of ten or more. Germline assignment: CDR1 SGHDT and CDR2 YYEEEE. The CDR3 sequence is 16 residues long. Trimming shortened V by 3 bases and J by 4 bases, and 17 bases separated the two germline ends.

This chain uses TRBV5-6 with TRBJ1-5; possible D gene TRBD1, 6 bases. The TCR originated in a woman aged 35 to 49 with alopecia areata. Some clones in this sample may be carry-over from other donors' samples. Sequencing used whole blood, obtained in connection with sensitization to the hapten diphenylcyclopropenone (DPC). This chain's CDR3 is CASSSLQDRRNQPQHF. CDR3 nucleotide sequence: TGTGCCAGCAGCTCCTTGCAAGACAGGAGGAATCAGCCCCAGCATTTT. Supplemented by reference TRBV5-6 and TRBJ1-5, the full variable domain reads DAGVTQSPTHLIKTRGQQVTLRCSPKSGHDTVSWYQQALGQGPQFIFQYYEEEERQRGNFPDRFSGHQFPNYSSELNVNALLLGDSALYLCASSSLQDRRNQPQHFGDGTRLSIL.